The sequence of this T cell receptor (beta chain) was determined in a study of blood T cells in healthy people across ages. Study-wide results and caveats: While age rose, TCR beta diversity per million T cells dropped in a roughly linear way. Diversity was higher, and naive CD4+ cells more numerous, in long-lived donors than in aged donors.

About this clonotype: Its antigen is not identified.

Primed by a sample-barcoded 5' primer and a J-beta primer mix, a second PCR proceeded for about 6 to 12 cycles. TCRdb analysed the 5' RACE reads with MiXCR anew, one entry per CDR3 protein. The profile covers approximately 800,000 distinct CDR3 sequences, with 58% appearing a single time and about 20% taken by the ten largest. Unmatched junction bases numbered 3, after V lost 3 bases and J lost 1 base. This CDR3 has 14 residues. The draw of peripheral blood yielded roughly 9.1 milliliters from each donor. This clonotype was sampled from a man aged 30 to 45 in good health. The chain couples TRBV12-3 or TRBV12-4 to TRBJ2-7, with TRBD1 matching 7 bases. Input material: blood. The CDR3 protein is CASSFSGQSYEQYF. Here the CDR3 DNA reads TGTGCCAGCAGTTTTTCGGGACAGTCCTACGAGCAGTACTTC.